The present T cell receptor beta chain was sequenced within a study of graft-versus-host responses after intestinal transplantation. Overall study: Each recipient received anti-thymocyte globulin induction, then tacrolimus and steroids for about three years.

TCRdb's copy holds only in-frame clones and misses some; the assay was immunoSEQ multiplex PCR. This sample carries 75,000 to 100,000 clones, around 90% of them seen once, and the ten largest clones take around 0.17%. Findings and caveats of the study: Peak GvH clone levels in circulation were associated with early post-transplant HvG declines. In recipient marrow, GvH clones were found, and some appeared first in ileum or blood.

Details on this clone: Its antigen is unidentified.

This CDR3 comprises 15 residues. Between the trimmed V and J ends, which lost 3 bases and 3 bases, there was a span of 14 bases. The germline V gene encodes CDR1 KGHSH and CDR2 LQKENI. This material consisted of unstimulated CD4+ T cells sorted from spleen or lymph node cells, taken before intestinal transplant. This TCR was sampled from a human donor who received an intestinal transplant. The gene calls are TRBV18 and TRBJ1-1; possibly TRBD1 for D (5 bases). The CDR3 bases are TGTGCCAGCTCACCCAGGGCGACGGGGGACACTGAAGCTTTCTTT. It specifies CASSPRATGDTEAFF.